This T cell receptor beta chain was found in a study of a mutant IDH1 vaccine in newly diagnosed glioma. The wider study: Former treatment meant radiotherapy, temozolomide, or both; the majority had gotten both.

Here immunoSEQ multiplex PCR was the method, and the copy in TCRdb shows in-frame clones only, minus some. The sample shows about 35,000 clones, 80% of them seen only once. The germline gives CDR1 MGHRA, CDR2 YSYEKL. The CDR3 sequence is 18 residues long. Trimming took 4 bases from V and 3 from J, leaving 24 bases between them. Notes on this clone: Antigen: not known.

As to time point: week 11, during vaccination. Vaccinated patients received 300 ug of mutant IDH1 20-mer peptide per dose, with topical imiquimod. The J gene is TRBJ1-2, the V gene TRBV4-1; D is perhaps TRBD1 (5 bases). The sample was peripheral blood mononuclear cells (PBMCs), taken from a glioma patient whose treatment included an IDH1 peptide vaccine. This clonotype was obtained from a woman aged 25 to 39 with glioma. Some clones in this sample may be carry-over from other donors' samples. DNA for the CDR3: TGCGCCAGCAGCCGCTCATATATCGAGGGGCCAGAAGACTATGGCTACACCTTC. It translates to CASSRSYIEGPEDYGYTF.